These 26 T cell receptor beta chains share one sample of origin, sequenced in a study of human T cells and chemical hapten exposure. Time point in this sample: healthy volunteer bleed at 2 weeks. The total RNA was obtained from whole blood that was not fractionated. TCRdb re-called the RACE reads with MiXCR, one entry per CDR3 protein. The data contain some 50,000 distinct CDR3 sequences, approximately 4.7% of them seen just once; the ten biggest clones take up 1.5% to 2%. Sequencing used whole blood. These TCRs come from a female donor in good health. Some clones in this sample may be carry-over from other donors' samples.

Many counts were recorded for this clonotype. This chain joins TRBV4-3 and TRBJ1-1; D is undetermined. Germline lookup yields CDR1 LGHNA and CDR2 YSLEER. With 4 bases removed from V and 11 bases from J, the gap between germline ends came to 17 bases. The CDR3 has 13 residues. The CDR3 region is CASSPGPRKLAFF. CDR3 sequence (DNA): TGCGCCAGCAGCCCCGGGCCACGGAAGTTGGCTTTCTTT.

This clonotype has a count of ten or more. The chain recombines TRBV7-6 with TRBJ1-2; TRBD1 agrees at 10 bases. Germline V gene data show CDR1 as SGHVS and CDR2 as FNYEAQ. V was clipped by 1 base and J by 7 bases; unmatched bases: 3. The CDR3 extends over 14 amino acids. Here the CDR3 reads CASSLGQGAGGYTF. CDR3 DNA: TGTGCCAGCAGCTTAGGACAGGGGGCTGGTGGCTACACCTTC.

This clonotype was counted ten times or more. V and J are TRBV12-3 or TRBV12-4 and TRBJ2-7; possibly TRBD1 for D (5 bases). The length of the CDR3 is 15 residues. V lost 2 bases, J lost 1 base, and 12 bases lay in between. CDR3 sequence: CASSLKAAGSYEQYF. CDR3 coding DNA: TGTGCCAGCAGTTTAAAGGCGGCAGGGTCCTACGAGCAGTACTTC.

The chain combines TRBV7-2 with TRBJ2-1; 8 bases align to TRBD1. V lost 5 bases, J lost 7 bases, and 7 bases stayed unmatched. The CDR3 runs 14 residues. Germline lookup yields CDR1 SGHTA and CDR2 FQGNSA. DNA for the CDR3: TGTGCCAGCAGCCCGACAGGGGCAAGGAATGAGCAGTTCTTC. As protein: CASSPTGARNEQFF.

There are many counts of this clonotype. The chain is built from TRBV3-1 and TRBJ1-6; D ambiguous. Trimming took 1 base from V and 9 from J, leaving 10 bases between them. The CDR3 runs 14 residues. CDR1 and CDR2 (germline): LGHDT, YNNKEL (reference sequence). Written as DNA, the CDR3 is TGTGCCAGCAGCCAAGGGACGGCAGCTTCACCCCTCCACTTT. Its protein product is CASSQGTAASPLHF. Looking up the rest from reference TRBV3-1 and TRBJ1-6 gives the full variable domain: DTAVSQTPKYLVTQMGNDKSIKCEQNLGHDTMYWYKQDSKKFLKIMFSYNNKELIINETVPNRFSPKSPDKAHLNLHINSLELGDSAVYFCASSQGTAASPLHFGNGTRLTVT.

Ten or more counts support this clonotype. The chain carries TRBV28 and TRBJ2-1; the D is unclear. Trimming stripped 6 bases from V and 8 bases from J, with 17 bases between. Looked up from germline, CDR1 is MDHEN and CDR2 is SYDVKM. There are 14 residues in the CDR3. In DNA form, the CDR3 reads TGTGCCAGCAGGGGAATATCTCCCCTGGATGAGCAGTTCTTC. Encoded protein: CASRGISPLDEQFF.

This clonotype turned up a few times. The chain combines TRBV29-1 with TRBJ2-3; perhaps D is TRBD1 or TRBD2 (7 bases each). The germline V gene encodes CDR1 SQVTM and CDR2 ANQGSEA. V was cut by 2 bases and J by 3 bases, with 18 bases left in between. This CDR3 has 16 amino acids. The CDR3, as DNA: TGCAGCGTTGAATCAGGGGGGGTCAGGGGTACAGATACGCAGTATTTT. Translated, it gives CSVESGGVRGTDTQYF.

This clonotype was counted many times. The chain carries TRBV18 and TRBJ2-7, with D maybe TRBD1 (6 bases). CDR1 and CDR2 (germline): KGHSH, LQKENI. The CDR3 sequence is 15 residues long. V dropped 3 bases and J dropped 3 bases, with 15 bases sitting between them. The CDR3 coding sequence is TGTGCCAGCTCACCGTCAGGGGTGCCCCTCTACGAGCAGTACTTC. It codes for CASSPSGVPLYEQYF.

A few counts support this clonotype. The rearrangement uses TRBV7-7 and TRBJ1-5, with no clear D. Trimming shortened V by 1 base and J by 4 bases, and 5 bases separated the two germline ends. The germline V gene encodes CDR1 SSHAT and CDR2 FNYEAQ (reference sequence). The CDR3 runs 13 residues. CDR3: CASSLVENQPQHF. CDR3 in DNA: TGTGCCAGCAGCTTAGTCGAGAATCAGCCCCAGCATTTT. Looking up the rest from reference TRBV7-7 and TRBJ1-5 gives the full variable domain: GAGVSQSPRYKVTKRGQDVTLRCDPISSHATLYWYQQALGQGPEFLTYFNYEAQPDKSGLPSDRFSAERPEGSISTLTIQRTEQRDSAMYRCASSLVENQPQHFGDGTRLSIL.

This clonotype has ten or more counts. V gene TRBV6-5 combines with J gene TRBJ2-2; perhaps TRBD1 as D (6 bases). CDR1 is MNHEY and CDR2 is SVGAGI in the germline V gene. V was trimmed by 0 bases and J by 6 bases, leaving 17 bases between them. This CDR3 spans 17 amino acids. The CDR3 protein is CASSYSFLGADSGELFF. As DNA, the CDR3 is TGTGCCAGCAGTTACTCGTTTTTGGGGGCAGATTCCGGGGAGCTGTTTTTT.

This clonotype was seen many times. The V and J genes are TRBV7-8 and TRBJ2-5; perhaps D is TRBD1 or TRBD2 (5 bases each). The CDR3 is 13 residues long. V was pared by 5 bases and J by 3 bases, with 10 bases between. Per the germline V gene, CDR1 is SGHVS and CDR2 is FQNEAQ. The CDR3: CASSLGTEETQYF. The CDR3, as DNA: TGTGCCAGCAGCCTTGGGACCGAAGAGACCCAGTACTTC.

This clonotype was counted only a few times. V is TRBV27 and J is TRBJ1-1; D is ambiguous. V was pared by 5 bases and J by 4 bases, with 20 bases between. Germline-derived CDR1 and CDR2 are MNHEY and SMNVEV (reference sequence). The length of the CDR3 is 16 residues. The CDR3: CASSPTFEGRATEAFF. For the CDR3, the DNA is TGTGCCAGCAGTCCGACTTTCGAGGGCCGAGCCACTGAAGCTTTCTTT.

The sample holds many counts of this clonotype. The chain couples TRBV4-2 to TRBJ1-3; 7 nucleotides line up with TRBD1. CDR3 size: 16 residues. J lost 6 bases, V lost 0 bases, and 8 bases had no gene match. Germline V gene lookup returns CDR1 LGHNA and CDR2 YNFKEQ. The CDR3 DNA reads as TGTGCCAGCAGCCAAGATGTCGGGACAGCTACAAACACCATATATTTT. It is translated as CASSQDVGTATNTIYF.

This clonotype was counted only a few times. The chain employs TRBV25-1 and TRBJ1-5, with D possibly matching TRBD1 (5 bases). Germline V gene sequence: CDR1 MGHDK, CDR2 SYGVNS. V lost 2 bases and J lost 0, with 20 bases in between. The CDR3 consists of 19 residues. CDR3 in DNA: TGTGCCAGCAGTGAAATGGGGGTGGGAGACGGTAATAGCAATCAGCCCCAGCATTTT. This codes for CASSEMGVGDGNSNQPQHF.

This clonotype appeared many times. The CDR3 loop reads CSASGTEAFF. The CDR3 region has the DNA TGCAGTGCCTCAGGCACTGAAGCTTTCTTT. The chain recombines TRBV20-1 with TRBJ1-1; D unclear. The V end lost 6 bases, the J end lost 4 bases, and 6 bases lay between the germline ends. The CDR3 runs to 10 residues. Germline CDR1 DFQATT, CDR2 SNEGSKA (reference sequence).

This clonotype was picked up many times. The chain couples TRBV5-1 to TRBJ1-5; D unclear. The germline V gene encodes CDR1 SGHRS and CDR2 YFSETQ. This CDR3 is 14 amino acids long. V dropped 5 bases and J dropped 3 bases, with 12 bases sitting between them. In DNA, the CDR3 is TGCGCCAGCAGGGCCAGTCTTCTCAATCAGCCCCAGCATTTT. Protein sequence: CASRASLLNQPQHF.

This clonotype was recorded many times. The chain recombines TRBV5-1 with TRBJ2-5; D could derive from TRBD1 or TRBD2 (6 bases each). Germline V gives CDR1 SGHRS, CDR2 YFSETQ. This CDR3 region has 14 residues. The V end lost 2 bases, the J end lost 1 base, and 9 bases lay between the germline ends. DNA of the CDR3: TGCGCCAGCAGCTTCGGGGGCCTCCAAGAGACCCAGTACTTC. Protein: CASSFGGLQETQYF.

The CDR3 protein is CASSEAGGNSYNEQFF. As DNA, the CDR3 is TGTGCCAGCAGTGAGGCTGGCGGGAACTCCTACAATGAGCAGTTCTTC. This chain uses TRBV25-1 with TRBJ2-1, with D perhaps matching TRBD2 (6 bases). Germline CDR1 reads MGHDK; CDR2 reads SYGVNS. V lost 3 bases to trimming and J lost 0 bases, with 12 bases between them. CDR3 length equals 16 residues.

The table lists this clonotype with many counts. The CDR3 DNA follows: TGCAGTGCTAGAGCCCCCGGGGGGGGACCCCTACAGCCCCAGCATTTT. Its protein product is CSARAPGGGPLQPQHF. This chain uses TRBV20-1 with TRBJ1-5; D is perhaps TRBD1 (5 bases). V was clipped by 1 base and J by 7 bases, with 20 bases between them. Germline V gene data show CDR1 as DFQATT and CDR2 as SNEGSKA (reference sequence). CDR3 length: 16 amino acids.

Many counts were recorded for this clonotype. V and J are TRBV28 and TRBJ1-6, with D uncertain. The V end lost 3 bases, the J end lost 0 bases, and 6 bases lay between the germline ends. Looked up from germline, CDR1 is MDHEN and CDR2 is SYDVKM. The CDR3 runs 15 residues. The CDR3 here is CASSFTVSYNSPLHF. For the CDR3, the DNA is TGTGCCAGCAGTTTTACGGTCTCCTATAATTCACCCCTCCACTTT.

This clonotype has ten or more counts. CDR3 sequence: CASSSSTGATYNSPLHF. The CDR3 nucleotides are TGTGCCAGCAGCTCCTCTACGGGGGCGACCTATAATTCACCCCTCCACTTT. The chain joins TRBV7-2 to TRBJ1-6; tentatively, D is TRBD1 (6 bases). V dropped 4 bases and J dropped 2 bases, with 15 bases sitting between them. CDR1 and CDR2 (germline): SGHTA, FQGNSA. This CDR3 is built from 17 residues.

There are many counts of this clonotype. The chain recombines TRBV3-1 with TRBJ1-1; D is uncertain. Trimming removed 0 bases at V and 1 base at J, with 18 bases between. This CDR3 contains 18 residues. The V gene's germline CDR1 is LGHDT and CDR2 YNNKEL (reference sequence). CDR3 sequence reads: CASSQEAPGRITNTEAFF. The CDR3 DNA is TGTGCCAGCAGCCAAGAAGCCCCCGGACGGATTACGAACACTGAAGCTTTCTTT.

This clonotype was detected ten times or more. The V call is TRBV6-1, the J call TRBJ2-7, with D tentatively TRBD2 (5 bases). V lost 2 bases to trimming and J lost 5 bases, with 7 bases between them. Per germline, CDR1 MNHNS and CDR2 SASEGT. The CDR3 is made up of 12 amino acids. The CDR3 DNA follows: TGTGCCAGCAGTGAATTCGGGGACGAGCAGTACTTC. Residues: CASSEFGDEQYF.

This chain connects TRBV12-3 or TRBV12-4 to TRBJ1-6; TRBD1 matches 10 bases. This CDR3 region has 16 residues. V trimming: 6 bases; J trimming: 6 bases; junction bases outside the gene matches: 8. Here the CDR3 reads CASRPNDRGLNSPLHF. CDR3 bases: TGTGCCAGCAGACCTAACGACAGGGGGCTTAATTCACCCCTCCACTTT.

The chain uses TRBV18 and TRBJ2-1; tentative D call: TRBD2 (6 bases). The CDR3 is made up of 14 amino acids. Germline V gene data show CDR1 as KGHSH and CDR2 as LQKENI. V dropped 4 bases and J dropped 9 bases, with 16 bases sitting between them. The DNA for the CDR3 is TGTGCCAGCTCACAAGAGACAAACGGGGGTGAGCAGTTCTTC. Translation: CASSQETNGGEQFF.

This clonotype was found a few times. This chain links TRBV29-1 with TRBJ1-4, with D uncertain. Germline-derived CDR1 and CDR2 are SQVTM and ANQGSEA. There are 13 residues in the CDR3. Trimming took 4 bases from V and 0 from J, leaving 6 bases between them. In DNA form, the CDR3 reads TGCAGCGTTGCCCCAGCAACTAATGAAAAACTGTTTTTT. It specifies CSVAPATNEKLFF. Combining the CDR3 with reference TRBV29-1 and TRBJ1-4 gives the whole variable domain SAVISQKPSRDICQRGTSLTIQCQVDSQVTMMFWYRQQPGQSLTLIATANQGSEATYESGFVIDKFPISRPNLTFSTLTVSNMSPEDSSIYLCSVAPATNEKLFFGSGTQLSVL.